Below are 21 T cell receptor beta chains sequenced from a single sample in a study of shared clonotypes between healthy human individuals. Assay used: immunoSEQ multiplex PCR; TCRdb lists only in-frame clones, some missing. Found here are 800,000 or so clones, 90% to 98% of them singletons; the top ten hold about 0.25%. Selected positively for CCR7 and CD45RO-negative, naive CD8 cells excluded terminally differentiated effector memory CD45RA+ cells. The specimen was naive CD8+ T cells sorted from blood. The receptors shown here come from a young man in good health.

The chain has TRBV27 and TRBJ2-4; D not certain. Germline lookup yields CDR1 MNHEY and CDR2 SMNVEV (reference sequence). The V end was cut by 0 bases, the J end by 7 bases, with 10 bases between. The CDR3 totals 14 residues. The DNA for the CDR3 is TGTGCCAGCAGTTTATCAGACTCGGCTAACATTCAGTACTTC. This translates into CASSLSDSANIQYF.

DNA for the CDR3: TGCAGAGGAGACAGGGACAGTGGCTACACCTTC. Residues: CRGDRDSGYTF. V gene TRBV20-1 combines with J gene TRBJ1-2; TRBD1 matches 7 bases. CDR1 is DFQATT and CDR2 is SNEGSKA in the germline V gene (reference sequence). The CDR3 sequence is 11 residues long.

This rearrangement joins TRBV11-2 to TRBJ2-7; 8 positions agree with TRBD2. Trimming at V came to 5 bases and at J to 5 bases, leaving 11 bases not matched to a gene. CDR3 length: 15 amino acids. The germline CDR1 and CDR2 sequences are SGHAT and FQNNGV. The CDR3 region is CASSLRPAGANEQYF. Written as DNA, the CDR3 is TGTGCCAGCAGCCTCCGACCAGCGGGAGCCAACGAGCAGTACTTC.

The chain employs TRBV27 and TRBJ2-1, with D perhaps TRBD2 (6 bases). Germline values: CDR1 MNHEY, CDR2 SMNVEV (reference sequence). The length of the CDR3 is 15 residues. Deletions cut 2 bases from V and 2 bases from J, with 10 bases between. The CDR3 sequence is CASSLGDLAYNEQFF. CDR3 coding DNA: TGTGCCAGCAGTTTAGGGGACTTGGCCTACAATGAGCAGTTCTTC.

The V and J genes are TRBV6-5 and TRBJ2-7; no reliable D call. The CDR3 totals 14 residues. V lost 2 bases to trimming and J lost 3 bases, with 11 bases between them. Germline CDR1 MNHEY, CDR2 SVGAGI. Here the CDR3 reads CASSYTATGYEQYF. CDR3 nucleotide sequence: TGTGCCAGCAGTTACACGGCAACGGGCTACGAGCAGTACTTC.

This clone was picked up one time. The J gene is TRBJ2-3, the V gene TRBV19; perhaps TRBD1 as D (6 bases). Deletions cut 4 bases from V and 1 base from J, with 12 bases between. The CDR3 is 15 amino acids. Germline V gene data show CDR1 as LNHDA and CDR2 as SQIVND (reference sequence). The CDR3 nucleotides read TGTGCCAGTAGTACTACAGGGTTTGGCACAGATACGCAGTATTTT. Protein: CASSTTGFGTDTQYF.

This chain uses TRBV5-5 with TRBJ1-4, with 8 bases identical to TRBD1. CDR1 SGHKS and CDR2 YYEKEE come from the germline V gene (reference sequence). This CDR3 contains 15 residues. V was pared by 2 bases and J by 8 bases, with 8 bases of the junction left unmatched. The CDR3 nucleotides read TGTGCCAGCAGCTTCAGGGGGCTAGTAGGAGAAAAACTGTTTTTT. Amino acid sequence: CASSFRGLVGEKLFF.

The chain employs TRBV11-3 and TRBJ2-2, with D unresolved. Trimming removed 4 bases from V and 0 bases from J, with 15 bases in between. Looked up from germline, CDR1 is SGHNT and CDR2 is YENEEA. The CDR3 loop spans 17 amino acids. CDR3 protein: CASSSSVTYSNTGELFF. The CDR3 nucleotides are TGTGCCAGCAGCTCATCCGTGACGTACTCGAACACCGGGGAGCTGTTTTTT.

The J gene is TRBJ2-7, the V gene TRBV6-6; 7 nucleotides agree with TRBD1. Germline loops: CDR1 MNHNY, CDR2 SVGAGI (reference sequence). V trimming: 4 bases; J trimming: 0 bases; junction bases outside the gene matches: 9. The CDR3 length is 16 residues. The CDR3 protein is CASSWGTGVSSYEQYF. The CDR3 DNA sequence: TGTGCCAGCAGTTGGGGAACAGGGGTGAGCTCCTACGAGCAGTACTTC.

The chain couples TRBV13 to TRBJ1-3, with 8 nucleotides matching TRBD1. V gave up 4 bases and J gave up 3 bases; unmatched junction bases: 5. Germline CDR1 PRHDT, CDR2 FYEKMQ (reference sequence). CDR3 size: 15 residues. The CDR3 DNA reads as TGTGCCAGCAGCTATAAGGACAGGGATGGAAACACCATATATTTT. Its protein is CASSYKDRDGNTIYF.

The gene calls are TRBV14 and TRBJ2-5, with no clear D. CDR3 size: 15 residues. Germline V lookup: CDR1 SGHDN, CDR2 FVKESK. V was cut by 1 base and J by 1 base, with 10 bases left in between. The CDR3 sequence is CASSQVVGSQETQYF. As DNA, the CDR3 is TGTGCCAGCAGCCAAGTGGTAGGCAGCCAAGAGACCCAGTACTTC.

The CDR3 region has the DNA TGTGCCAGCAGCACAGCCGGGGTCTCCTACGAGCAGTACTTC. Its protein is CASSTAGVSYEQYF. The chain employs TRBV7-2 and TRBJ2-7; D is perhaps TRBD2 (5 bases). The CDR3 contains 14 residues. Germline CDR1 and CDR2: SGHTA and FQGNSA. Deletions cut 5 bases from V and 0 bases from J, with 11 bases between.

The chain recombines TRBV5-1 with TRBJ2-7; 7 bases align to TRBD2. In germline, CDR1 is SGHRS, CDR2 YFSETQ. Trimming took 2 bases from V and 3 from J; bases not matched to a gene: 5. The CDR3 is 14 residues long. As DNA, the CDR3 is TGCGCCAGCAGCTTTAAGCGGGGCCGCTACGAGCAGTACTTC. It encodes CASSFKRGRYEQYF.

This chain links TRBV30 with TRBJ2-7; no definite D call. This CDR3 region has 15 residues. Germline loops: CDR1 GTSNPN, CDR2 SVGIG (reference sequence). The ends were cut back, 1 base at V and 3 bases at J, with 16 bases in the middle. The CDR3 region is CAWSDVTDTLYEQYF. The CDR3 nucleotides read TGTGCCTGGAGTGACGTGACCGACACCCTCTACGAGCAGTACTTC.

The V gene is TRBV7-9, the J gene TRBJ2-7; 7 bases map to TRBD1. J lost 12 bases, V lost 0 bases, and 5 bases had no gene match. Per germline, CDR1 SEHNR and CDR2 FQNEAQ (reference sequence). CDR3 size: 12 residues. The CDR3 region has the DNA TGTGCCAGCAGCTTAGCCAGGGGGATCGTGTACTTC. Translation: CASSLARGIVYF.

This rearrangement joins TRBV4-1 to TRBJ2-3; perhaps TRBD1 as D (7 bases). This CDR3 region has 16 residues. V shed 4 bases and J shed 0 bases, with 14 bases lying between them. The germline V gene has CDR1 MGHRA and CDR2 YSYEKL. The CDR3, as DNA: TGCGCCAGCAGCCTCCCGACAGGGACTAGCACAGATACGCAGTATTTT. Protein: CASSLPTGTSTDTQYF.

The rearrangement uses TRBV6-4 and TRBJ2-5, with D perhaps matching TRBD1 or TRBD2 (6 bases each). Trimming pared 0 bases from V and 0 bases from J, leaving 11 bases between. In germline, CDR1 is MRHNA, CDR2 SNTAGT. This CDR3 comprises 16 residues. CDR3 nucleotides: TGTGCCAGCAGTGACTCGACCCGGGGGCACCAAGAGACCCAGTACTTC. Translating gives CASSDSTRGHQETQYF.

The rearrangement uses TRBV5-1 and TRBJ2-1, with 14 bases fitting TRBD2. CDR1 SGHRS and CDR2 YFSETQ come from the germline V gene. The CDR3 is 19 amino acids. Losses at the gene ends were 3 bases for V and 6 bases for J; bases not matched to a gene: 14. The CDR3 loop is CASSYHRLAGGFLGNEQFF. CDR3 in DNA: TGCGCCAGCAGCTACCACAGACTAGCGGGAGGGTTCCTGGGCAATGAGCAGTTCTTC.

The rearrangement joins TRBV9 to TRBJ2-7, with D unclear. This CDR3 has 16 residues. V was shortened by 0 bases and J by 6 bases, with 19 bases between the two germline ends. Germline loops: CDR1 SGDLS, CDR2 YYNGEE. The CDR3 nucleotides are TGTGCCAGCAGCGTAGTAAGCGAGACCCCAACCGGCGAGCAGTACTTC. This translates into CASSVVSETPTGEQYF.

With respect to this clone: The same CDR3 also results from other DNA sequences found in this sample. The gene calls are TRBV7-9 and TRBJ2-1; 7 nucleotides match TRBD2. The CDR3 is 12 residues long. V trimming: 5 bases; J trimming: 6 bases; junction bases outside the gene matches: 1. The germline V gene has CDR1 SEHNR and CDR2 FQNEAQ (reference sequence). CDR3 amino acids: CASSRGGNEQFF. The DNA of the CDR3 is TGTGCCAGCAGCCGCGGGGGCAATGAGCAGTTCTTC.

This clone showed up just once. CDR3: CASSQALEGLQYF. CDR3 nucleotides: TGCGCCAGCAGCCAAGCTTTAGAGGGACTGCAGTACTTC. This chain joins TRBV4-3 and TRBJ2-7; maybe TRBD2 (6 bases). Trimming took off 1 base at V and 9 bases at J, with 13 bases between the two ends. This CDR3 comprises 13 residues. Germline loops: CDR1 LGHNA, CDR2 YSLEER.